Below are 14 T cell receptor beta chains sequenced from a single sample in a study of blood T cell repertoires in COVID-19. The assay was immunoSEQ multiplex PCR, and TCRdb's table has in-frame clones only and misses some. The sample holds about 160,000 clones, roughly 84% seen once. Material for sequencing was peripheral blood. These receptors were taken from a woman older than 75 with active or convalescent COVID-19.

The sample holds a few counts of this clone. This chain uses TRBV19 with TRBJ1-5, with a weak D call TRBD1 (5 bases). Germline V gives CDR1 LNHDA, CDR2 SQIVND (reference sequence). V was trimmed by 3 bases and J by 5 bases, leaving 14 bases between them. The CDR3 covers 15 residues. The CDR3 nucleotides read TGTGCCAGTAGTATCGCGCAGGGCCTATATCAGCCCCAGCATTTT. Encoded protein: CASSIAQGLYQPQHF.

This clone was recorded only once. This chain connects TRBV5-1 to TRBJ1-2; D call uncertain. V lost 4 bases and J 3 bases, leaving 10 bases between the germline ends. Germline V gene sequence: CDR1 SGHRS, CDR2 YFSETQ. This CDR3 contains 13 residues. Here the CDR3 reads CASSLDGDYGYTF. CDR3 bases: TGCGCCAGCAGCCTGGACGGTGACTATGGCTACACCTTC.

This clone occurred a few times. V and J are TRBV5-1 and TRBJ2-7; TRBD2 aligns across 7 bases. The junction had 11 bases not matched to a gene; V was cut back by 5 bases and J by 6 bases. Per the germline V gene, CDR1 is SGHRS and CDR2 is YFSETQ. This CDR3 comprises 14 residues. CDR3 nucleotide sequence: TGCGCCAGCAGTTACGGACTAGAAGGAGGCGAGCAGTACTTC. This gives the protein CASSYGLEGGEQYF.

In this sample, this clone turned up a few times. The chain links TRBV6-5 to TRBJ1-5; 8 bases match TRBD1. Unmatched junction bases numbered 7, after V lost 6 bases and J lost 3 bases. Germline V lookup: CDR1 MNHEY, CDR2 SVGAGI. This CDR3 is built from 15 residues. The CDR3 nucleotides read TGTGCCAGCAGGACCCAGGGGGCGGACAATCAGCCCCAGCATTTT. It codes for CASRTQGADNQPQHF.

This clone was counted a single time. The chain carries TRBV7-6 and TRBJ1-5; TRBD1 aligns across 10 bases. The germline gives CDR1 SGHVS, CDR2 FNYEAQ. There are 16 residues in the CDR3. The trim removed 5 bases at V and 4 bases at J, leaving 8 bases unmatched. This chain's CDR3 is CASSEGQGIINQPQHF. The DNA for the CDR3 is TGTGCCAGCAGCGAGGGACAGGGGATAATTAATCAGCCCCAGCATTTT. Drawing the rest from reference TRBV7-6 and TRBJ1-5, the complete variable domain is GAGVSQSPRYKVTKRGQDVALRCDPISGHVSLYWYRQALGQGPEFLTYFNYEAQQDKSGLPNDRFSAERPEGSISTLTIQRTEQRDSAMYRCASSEGQGIINQPQHFGDGTRLSIL.

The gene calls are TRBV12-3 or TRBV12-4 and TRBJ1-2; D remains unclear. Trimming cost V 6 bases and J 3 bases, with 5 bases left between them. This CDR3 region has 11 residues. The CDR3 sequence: CASRSDYGYTF. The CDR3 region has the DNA TGTGCCAGCAGATCTGACTATGGCTACACCTTC.

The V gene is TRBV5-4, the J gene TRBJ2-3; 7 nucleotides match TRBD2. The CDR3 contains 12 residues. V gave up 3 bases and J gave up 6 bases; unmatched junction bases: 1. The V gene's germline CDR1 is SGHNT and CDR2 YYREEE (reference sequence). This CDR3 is CASSSLADTQYF. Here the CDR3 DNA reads TGTGCCAGCAGCTCACTAGCGGATACGCAGTATTTT.

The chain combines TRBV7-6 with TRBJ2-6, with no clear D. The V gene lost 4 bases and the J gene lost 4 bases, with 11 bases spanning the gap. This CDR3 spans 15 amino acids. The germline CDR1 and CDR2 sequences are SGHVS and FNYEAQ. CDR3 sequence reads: CASSSRVGGANVLTF. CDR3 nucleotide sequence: TGTGCCAGCAGCTCCCGCGTGGGCGGGGCCAACGTCCTGACTTTC.

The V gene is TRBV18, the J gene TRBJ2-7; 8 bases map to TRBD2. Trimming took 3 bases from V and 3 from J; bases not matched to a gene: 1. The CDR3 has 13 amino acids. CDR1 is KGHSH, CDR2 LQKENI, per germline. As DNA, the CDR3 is TGTGCCAGCTCACCCGGGACTAGCTACGAGCAGTACTTC. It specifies CASSPGTSYEQYF. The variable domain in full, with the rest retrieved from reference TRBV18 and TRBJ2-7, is NAGVMQNPRHLVRRRGQEARLRCSPMKGHSHVYWYRQLPEEGLKFMVYLQKENIIDESGMPKERFSAEFPKEGPSILRIQQVVRGDSAAYFCASSPGTSYEQYFGPGTRLTVT.

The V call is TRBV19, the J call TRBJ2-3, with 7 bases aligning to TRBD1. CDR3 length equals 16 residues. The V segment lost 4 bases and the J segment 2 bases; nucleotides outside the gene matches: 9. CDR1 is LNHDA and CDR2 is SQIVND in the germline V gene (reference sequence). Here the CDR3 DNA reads TGTGCCAGTAGTACCGGACAGGCCCCCTTCACAGATACGCAGTATTTT. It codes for CASSTGQAPFTDTQYF.

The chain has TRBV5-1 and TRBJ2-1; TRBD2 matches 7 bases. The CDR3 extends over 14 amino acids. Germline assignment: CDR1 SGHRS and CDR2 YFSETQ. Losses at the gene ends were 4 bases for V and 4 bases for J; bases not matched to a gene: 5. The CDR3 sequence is CASSRPGLYNEQFF. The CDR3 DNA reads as TGCGCCAGCAGCCGACCGGGACTATACAATGAGCAGTTCTTC.

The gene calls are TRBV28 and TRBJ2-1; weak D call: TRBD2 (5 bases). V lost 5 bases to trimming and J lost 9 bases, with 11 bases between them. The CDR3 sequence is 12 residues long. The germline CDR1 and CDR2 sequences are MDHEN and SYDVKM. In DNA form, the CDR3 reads TGTGCCAGCAGTCAACTAGGCATTGAGCAGTTCTTC. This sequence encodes CASSQLGIEQFF.

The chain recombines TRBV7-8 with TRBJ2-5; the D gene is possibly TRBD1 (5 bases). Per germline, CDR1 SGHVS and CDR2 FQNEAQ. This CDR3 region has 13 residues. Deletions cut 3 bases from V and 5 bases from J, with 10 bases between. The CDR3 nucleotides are TGTGCCAGCAGCTTCGCAGGGAAGGAGACCCAGTACTTC. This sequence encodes CASSFAGKETQYF.

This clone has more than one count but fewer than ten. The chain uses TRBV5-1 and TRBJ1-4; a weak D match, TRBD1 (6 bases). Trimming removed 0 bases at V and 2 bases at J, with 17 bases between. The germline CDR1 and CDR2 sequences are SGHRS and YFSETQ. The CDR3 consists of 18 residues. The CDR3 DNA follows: TGCGCCAGCAGCTTGGACCCCCCAGGGGCGATCACTAATGAAAAACTGTTTTTT. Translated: CASSLDPPGAITNEKLFF.